This T cell receptor (beta chain) was sequenced in a study of T cell repertoires in cytomegalovirus infection. Looking at the study overall: Recently described HLA-C-restricted plus well-studied HLA-B-restricted CMV epitopes were used. Study-wide points: Cumulative public TCR beta family frequency identified CMV carriers with the relevant HLA.

Worth noting for this clonotype: The antigen is undetermined.

TCRdb fed the reads into MiXCR, producing one record per CDR3 protein. The table records approximately 1,000,000 distinct CDR3 sequences, approximately 31% of them present only once. The TCR was taken from a human donor in good health (CMV status not recorded). Some clones in this sample may be carry-over from other donors' samples. The sequenced sample was cultured CD8+ T cells from PBMCs, obtained from culture after CMV antigen stimulation.

CDR3 DNA: TGTGCCATCAGTGAGTCAGGGACCCGCCTAGGGGGAGAGACCCAGTACTTC. Translated: CAISESGTRLGGETQYF. The chain has TRBV10-3 and TRBJ2-5, with D tentatively TRBD1 (6 bases). The CDR3 contains 17 residues. V lost 0 bases and J lost 4, with 18 bases in between. Germline V CDR1 and CDR2: ENHRY, SYGVKD.